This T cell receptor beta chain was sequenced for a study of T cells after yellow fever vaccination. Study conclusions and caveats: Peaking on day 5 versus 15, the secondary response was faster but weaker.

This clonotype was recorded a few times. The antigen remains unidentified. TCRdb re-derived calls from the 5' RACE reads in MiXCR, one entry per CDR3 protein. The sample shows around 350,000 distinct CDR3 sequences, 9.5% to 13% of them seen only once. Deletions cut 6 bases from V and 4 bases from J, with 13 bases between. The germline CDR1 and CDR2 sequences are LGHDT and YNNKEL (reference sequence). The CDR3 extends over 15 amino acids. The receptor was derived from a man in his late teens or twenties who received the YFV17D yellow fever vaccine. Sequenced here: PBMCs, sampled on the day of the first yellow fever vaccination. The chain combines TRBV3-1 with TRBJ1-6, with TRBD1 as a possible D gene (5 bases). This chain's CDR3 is CASSSRGDYNSPLHF. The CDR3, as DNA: TGTGCCAGCAGTTCGCGAGGGGATTATAATTCACCCCTCCACTTT.